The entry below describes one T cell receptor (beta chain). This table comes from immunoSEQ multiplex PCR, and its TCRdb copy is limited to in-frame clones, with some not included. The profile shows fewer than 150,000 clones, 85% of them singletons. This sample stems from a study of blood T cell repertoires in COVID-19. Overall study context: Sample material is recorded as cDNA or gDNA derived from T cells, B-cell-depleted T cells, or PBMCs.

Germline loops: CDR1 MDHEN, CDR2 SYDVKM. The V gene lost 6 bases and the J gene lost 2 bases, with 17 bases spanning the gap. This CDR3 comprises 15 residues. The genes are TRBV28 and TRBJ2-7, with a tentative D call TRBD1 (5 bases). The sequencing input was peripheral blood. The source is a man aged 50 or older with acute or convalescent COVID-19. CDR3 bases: TGTGCCAGCAGCCCCGAGGCAGGGATGGCCTACGAGCAGTACTTC. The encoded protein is CASSPEAGMAYEQYF.